The 20 T cell receptor beta chains presented below share a single source sample, sequenced in a study of cytomegalovirus exposure and HLA in healthy donors. The PCR contained 60 Vbeta and 13 Jbeta primers. Clones were read by immunoSEQ multiplex PCR, and TCRdb kept only the in-frame ones, dropping some. The data hold 130,000 to 150,000 clones, with nearly 80% observed a single time. The sample consisted of PBMCs. The receptors shown here come from a woman under 40 in good health and CMV-seronegative.

The V gene is TRBV18, the J gene TRBJ2-7; 8 bases line up with TRBD1. In germline, CDR1 is KGHSH, CDR2 LQKENI. The CDR3 is made up of 15 amino acids. With V trimmed by 3 bases and J by 0 bases, 4 bases remained unmatched. The DNA of the CDR3 is TGTGCCAGCTCACCGACAGGGGCCTCCTCCTACGAGCAGTACTTC. This gives the protein CASSPTGASSYEQYF.

The rearrangement joins TRBV2 to TRBJ1-1; TRBD1 aligns across 9 bases. The CDR3 runs 14 residues. Germline V gene sequence: CDR1 SNHLY, CDR2 FYNNEI. V gave up 5 bases and J gave up 3 bases; unmatched junction bases: 4. CDR3 sequence: CASSRDRGYTEAFF. In DNA, the CDR3 is TGTGCCAGCAGTCGTGACAGGGGGTACACTGAAGCTTTCTTT.

This sequence joins TRBV11-2 and TRBJ1-1; D might be TRBD1 (5 bases). CDR1 and CDR2 (germline): SGHAT, FQNNGV. The germline V and J ends were trimmed by 5 bases and 1 base, with 11 bases remaining between them. CDR3 length: 14 residues. The CDR3 here is CASSLPDRNTEAFF. The DNA of the CDR3 is TGTGCCAGCAGCCTACCAGACAGGAACACTGAAGCTTTCTTT.

The rearrangement links TRBV18 to TRBJ2-1; 11 positions match TRBD2. The J segment lost 4 bases and the V segment lost 0 bases, leaving 5 bases of the junction unmatched. The CDR3 spans 17 residues. Looked up from germline, CDR1 is KGHSH and CDR2 is LQKENI. Here the CDR3 reads CASSPPLAGGLYNEQFF. The CDR3 DNA sequence: TGTGCCAGCTCACCACCCCTAGCGGGGGGCCTATACAATGAGCAGTTCTTC.

V gene TRBV7-3 combines with J gene TRBJ2-3, with 11 nucleotides matching TRBD2. The ends lost 2 bases at V and 4 bases at J; junction bases unmatched: 5. CDR3 length equals 16 residues. Germline-derived CDR1 and CDR2 are SGHTA and FQGTGA. CDR3 amino acids: CASSLSPGLAADTQYF. Here the CDR3 DNA reads TGTGCCAGCAGCTTATCCCCGGGACTAGCGGCAGATACGCAGTATTTT.

This clone was seen only once. V is TRBV7-6 and J is TRBJ2-3; 13 bases match TRBD2. After removal of 3 bases from V and 1 base from J, the junction contained 1 base not matched to a gene. CDR1 and CDR2 (germline): SGHVS, FNYEAQ. This CDR3 contains 16 residues. CDR3 protein: CASSLGTSGGTDTQYF. DNA of the CDR3: TGTGCCAGCAGCTTGGGGACTAGCGGGGGCACAGATACGCAGTATTTT.

The rearrangement joins TRBV29-1 to TRBJ1-2; the D gene is possibly TRBD1 (5 bases). Germline V CDR1 and CDR2: SQVTM, ANQGSEA. The CDR3 runs 14 residues. V lost 8 bases and J 3 bases, leaving 19 bases between the germline ends. The CDR3: CSSLAAGGDYGYTF. DNA for the CDR3: TGCAGCTCCCTCGCGGCGGGAGGGGACTATGGCTACACCTTC.

This clone occurred once. The chain links TRBV5-1 to TRBJ2-7; the D is unclear. Trimming stripped 1 base from V and 5 bases from J, with 7 bases between. The CDR3 covers 12 residues. CDR1 is SGHRS, CDR2 YFSETQ, per germline. The CDR3 coding sequence is TGCGCCAGCAGCTTGAATCTCGACGAGCAGTACTTC. It codes for CASSLNLDEQYF.

This chain uses TRBV5-4 with TRBJ1-6, with 7 bases lining up with TRBD1. The CDR3 contains 13 residues. CDR1 SGHNT and CDR2 YYREEE come from the germline V gene (reference sequence). With 4 bases clipped from V and 9 bases from J, the junction kept 4 bases outside the gene matches. Here the CDR3 DNA reads TGTGCCAGCAGCCCAGGGGGAAGTTCACCCCTCCACTTT. Protein: CASSPGGSSPLHF.

The rearrangement links TRBV19 to TRBJ1-6; the D gene is possibly TRBD1 (5 bases). This CDR3 has 13 residues. The germline gives CDR1 LNHDA, CDR2 SQIVND (reference sequence). V was clipped by 4 bases and J by 10 bases, with 11 bases between them. CDR3 sequence: CASSNRQFSPLHF. As DNA, the CDR3 is TGTGCCAGTAGTAACAGACAGTTCTCACCCCTCCACTTT.

This chain uses TRBV19 with TRBJ2-7, with D perhaps matching TRBD1 (6 bases). This CDR3 comprises 14 residues. V gave up 1 base and J gave up 6 bases, with 13 bases separating them. CDR1 is LNHDA, CDR2 SQIVND, per germline (reference sequence). DNA for the CDR3: TGTGCCAGTAGTATAGTAGTGGACAGTTTCGAGCAGTACTTC. Translated: CASSIVVDSFEQYF. The whole variable domain, filled in from reference TRBV19 and TRBJ2-7, reads DGGITQSPKYLFRKEGQNVTLSCEQNLNHDAMYWYRQDPGQGLRLIYYSQIVNDFQKGDIAEGYSVSREKKESFPLTVTSAQKNPTAFYLCASSIVVDSFEQYFGPGTRLTVT.

The chain employs TRBV6-5 and TRBJ1-1; TRBD1 might be the D (6 bases). The CDR3 is 13 residues long. CDR1 and CDR2 (germline): MNHEY, SVGAGI. V was clipped by 6 bases and J by 3 bases, with 11 bases between them. CDR3 sequence: CASSRGQYTEAFF. CDR3 DNA sequence: TGTGCCAGCAGCCGCGGACAGTACACTGAAGCTTTCTTT.

This chain connects TRBV30 to TRBJ1-1; 7 bases align to TRBD1. With V trimmed by 2 bases and J by 5 bases, 2 bases remained unmatched. Per the germline V gene, CDR1 is GTSNPN and CDR2 is SVGIG (reference sequence). The CDR3 extends over 12 amino acids. The CDR3 loop is CAWSLQGTEAFF. CDR3 in DNA: TGTGCCTGGAGTTTACAGGGGACTGAAGCTTTCTTT.

This rearrangement joins TRBV9 to TRBJ1-2, with D possibly matching TRBD1 (6 bases). Germline V CDR1 and CDR2: SGDLS, YYNGEE. V dropped 0 bases and J dropped 5 bases, with 20 bases sitting between them. The CDR3 is made up of 17 amino acids. DNA of the CDR3: TGTGCCAGCAGCGTAGCCGGACAGCCGGAGATGGGGTATGGCTACACCTTC. This translates into CASSVAGQPEMGYGYTF.

The J gene is TRBJ2-2, the V gene TRBV7-9; TRBD2 might be the D (5 bases). The CDR3 sequence is 15 residues long. CDR1 and CDR2 (germline): SEHNR, FQNEAQ (reference sequence). The V and J ends lost 5 bases and 5 bases respectively, with 15 bases between them. In DNA, the CDR3 is TGTGCCAGCAGCCCAAACTTGAGGGAAACCGGGGAGCTGTTTTTT. Translation: CASSPNLRETGELFF.

The chain uses TRBV6-6 and TRBJ1-2, with no clear D. With 4 bases removed from V and 2 bases from J, the gap between germline ends came to 5 bases. CDR3 length: 12 amino acids. Looked up from germline, CDR1 is MNHNY and CDR2 is SVGAGI (reference sequence). Here the CDR3 DNA reads TGTGCCAGCAGTTCTGTGAACTATGGCTACACCTTC. This gives the protein CASSSVNYGYTF.

This chain uses TRBV7-2 with TRBJ1-2; 9 nucleotides align to TRBD1. In germline, CDR1 is SGHTA, CDR2 FQGNSA. With V trimmed by 5 bases and J by 10 bases, 8 bases remained unmatched. CDR3 length: 13 residues. The CDR3 spells CASSRIRDRAYTF. The CDR3, as DNA: TGTGCCAGCAGCCGAATCCGGGACAGGGCCTACACCTTC.

This chain joins TRBV4-1 and TRBJ2-5; 7 positions match TRBD2. Judging by the DNA end, TRBJ2-7 fits better; the J call may be wrong. Germline CDR1 reads MGHRA; CDR2 reads YSYEKL. The CDR3 is 14 residues long. CDR3 bases: TGCGCCAGCAGCCAAGCGGGGGGTGAATACGAGCAGTACTTC. Amino acid sequence: CASSQAGGEYEQYF.

The table lists this clone with a few counts. The V gene is TRBV5-4, the J gene TRBJ1-4; possibly TRBD1 for D (5 bases). V shed 6 bases and J shed 8 bases, with 20 bases lying between them. This CDR3 has 15 amino acids. CDR1 and CDR2 from the germline V gene are SGHNT and YYREEE (reference sequence). CDR3 amino acids: CASTSRGGGKEKLFF. In DNA, the CDR3 is TGTGCCAGCACCTCCCGGGGGGGAGGGAAAGAAAAACTGTTTTTT.

The chain joins TRBV6-5 to TRBJ1-2; 7 positions agree with TRBD1. Germline lookup yields CDR1 MNHEY and CDR2 SVGAGI. The V segment lost 6 bases and the J segment 4 bases; nucleotides outside the gene matches: 11. The CDR3 runs to 15 residues. CDR3 in DNA: TGTGCCAGCAGCCCCCAAAGACAGGGAAGCTATGGCTACACCTTC. As protein: CASSPQRQGSYGYTF.